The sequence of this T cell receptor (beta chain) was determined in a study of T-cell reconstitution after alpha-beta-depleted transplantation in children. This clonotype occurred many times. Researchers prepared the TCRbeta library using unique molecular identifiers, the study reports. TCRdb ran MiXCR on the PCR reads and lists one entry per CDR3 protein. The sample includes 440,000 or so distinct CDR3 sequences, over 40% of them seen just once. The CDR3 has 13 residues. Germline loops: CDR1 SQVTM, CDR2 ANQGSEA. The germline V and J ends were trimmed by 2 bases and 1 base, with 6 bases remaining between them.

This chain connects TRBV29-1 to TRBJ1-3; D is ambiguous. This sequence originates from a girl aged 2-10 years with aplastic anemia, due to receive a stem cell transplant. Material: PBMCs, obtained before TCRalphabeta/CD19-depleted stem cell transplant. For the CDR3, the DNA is TGCAGCGTTGAAACCCGGTCTGGAAACACCATATATTTT. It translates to CSVETRSGNTIYF.